This T cell receptor (beta chain) was sequenced in a study of blood T cells in healthy people across ages. The donors, aged roughly 6 to 90, were healthy Caucasians from Russia. This clonotype was observed a few times. Germline CDR1 is LGHDT and CDR2 is YNNKEL (reference sequence). The CDR3 has 16 amino acids. Deletions cut 0 bases from V and 1 base from J, with 12 bases between. Then a second PCR, running roughly 7 to 11 cycles, was carried out with a sample-barcoded 5' primer and a J-beta primer mix. Via MiXCR, TCRdb re-called the 5' RACE reads, giving one row per CDR3 protein. The table has over a million distinct CDR3 sequences, 45% seen once; the top ten hold approximately 20%.

The TCR was taken from a woman aged 60-70 years in good health. Sequencing was done on a sample of blood. This rearrangement joins TRBV3-1 to TRBJ1-1; TRBD1 might be the D (5 bases). CDR3 DNA: TGTGCCAGCAGCCAAGATGTAGGGACGAGGAACACTGAAGCTTTCTTT. Residues: CASSQDVGTRNTEAFF. The whole variable domain, remainder taken from reference TRBV3-1 and TRBJ1-1, is DTAVSQTPKYLVTQMGNDKSIKCEQNLGHDTMYWYKQDSKKFLKIMFSYNNKELIINETVPNRFSPKSPDKAHLNLHINSLELGDSAVYFCASSQDVGTRNTEAFFGQGTRLTVV.